Here is one TCR beta chain with its context. The antigen this receptor binds is unknown. No qualities accompany the bases; no much larger clone lies one base away. The germline ends are 11 bases apart after V is trimmed by 3 bases and J by 2 bases. From the germline V gene, CDR1 is SGHTA and CDR2 is FQGNSA. From its cysteine to its phenylalanine, the CDR3 spans 15 amino acids. Only CDR3 DNA is held: 45 bases, read in frame from base 1. The data were obtained in a study of T cell repertoires in cytomegalovirus infection (dated by TCRdb to the late 2010s). Turning to the overall study: Recently identified HLA-C-restricted CMV epitopes, whose presentation resists viral immunomodulation, were targeted by peptide stimulations together with well-studied HLA-B-restricted epitopes. The HLA type of each donor mattered for the analysis, because public TCR beta signatures pointed to carriage of CMV infection along with the matching HLA type. What the study reported, not specific to this receptor: In the ex vivo response, HLA-C-restricted CMV-specific TCR beta clonotypes were dominant, and in two of eight donors the single most frequent clonotype came from this HLA-C-restricted group. Carriers of CMV infection plus the relevant HLA type were discriminated by the cumulative frequency of public TCR beta family members in the study cohort and in an independent approximately 360-donor cohort.

For sequencing, an Illumina HiSeq 1500 was employed. Using fastp trimming at Q25 and MiXCR clonotype assembly, TCRdb reanalyzed the public sequencing data and kept in-frame beta chains. When rows share a CDR3 protein, they turn into one entry using the most common DNA and genes. The sample table shows hundreds of thousands of distinct CDR3 sequences, and about 27% are seen once. The ten most abundant clones make up about 19% of the sample. The treatment or condition label for this specimen denotes: in vitro stimulation with specific CMV peptide epitopes to enrich CMV-specific T cells. The sequence joins TRBV7-2 to TRBJ1-5, with no confident D gene call. The TCR was taken from a human donor in good health (CMV status not recorded). Some clones in this sample may be carry-over from other donors' samples. The sample in question was cultured PBMCs, obtained from culture after CMV antigen stimulation. DNA sequence: TGTGCCAGCAGCTTTAGTTCCGGGGGCAATCAGCCCCAGCATTTT. Its coded protein is CASSFSSGGNQPQHF.